The 19 T cell receptor beta chains in this list originate from one sample, sequenced in a study of shared clonotypes between healthy human individuals. Repertoires were generated with immunoSEQ multiplex PCR, while TCRdb's copy carries only in-frame clones and drops some. The sample holds around 1.1 million clones, about 84% seen once. The material sequenced was memory CD4+ T cells from PBMCs. Stated subset: CD45RA-negative fraction. These receptors all stem from a man younger than 35 in good health. Some clones in this sample may be carry-over from other donors' samples.

The chain is built from TRBV5-1 and TRBJ2-3, with unresolved D. V was cut by 0 bases and J by 6 bases, with 11 bases left in between. The CDR3 contains 14 residues. The germline gives CDR1 SGHRS, CDR2 YFSETQ. The CDR3 DNA is TGCGCCAGCAGCTTGGGAATCCGGGCCGATACGCAGTATTTT. It specifies CASSLGIRADTQYF.

This clone occurred a few times. The chain couples TRBV9 to TRBJ1-2; D possibly corresponds to TRBD1 (5 bases). The CDR3 loop spans 14 amino acids. Trimming removed 0 bases at V and 7 bases at J, with 13 bases between. Germline V lookup: CDR1 SGDLS, CDR2 YYNGEE. CDR3 nucleotides: TGTGCCAGCAGCGTAGGGCAGGGAGACGGTGGCTACACCTTC. Translation gives CASSVGQGDGGYTF.

The chain carries TRBV15 and TRBJ1-5; a possible D gene is TRBD1 (6 bases). V was trimmed by 4 bases and J by 0 bases, leaving 16 bases between them. Germline V gives CDR1 LNHNV, CDR2 YYDKDF (reference sequence). This CDR3 has 17 amino acids. CDR3 DNA: TGTGCCACCAGCAAGGGGTACAGGGCTTATAGCAATCAGCCCCAGCATTTT. Translated, it gives CATSKGYRAYSNQPQHF.

The count of this clone is one. This same CDR3 is encoded by further DNA sequences in the sample. The chain joins TRBV5-1 to TRBJ2-1, with 7 nucleotides matching TRBD2. V shed 3 bases and J 5 bases; nucleotides not matched to a gene: 5. The CDR3 length is 14 residues. The germline CDR1 and CDR2 sequences are SGHRS and YFSETQ. CDR3 loop: CASSWGGRDNEQFF. The CDR3 coding sequence is TGCGCCAGCAGCTGGGGAGGGAGGGACAATGAGCAGTTCTTC.

J is TRBJ2-7 and V is TRBV12-2. TRBV12-2 is a known pseudogene. The CDR3 is 16 residues long. The CDR3 DNA sequence: TGTGCAAGTCGCTTTAAGACCCAAGGGCTAATGAGGGAGCAGTACTTC. Protein product: CASRFKTQGLMREQYF.

The chain uses TRBV28 and TRBJ1-2; D is possibly TRBD1 (6 bases). From germline, CDR1 is MDHEN and CDR2 SYDVKM. V lost 4 bases, J lost 3 bases, and 18 bases lay in between. CDR3 length equals 16 residues. CDR3 nucleotide sequence: TGTGCCAGCAGTTCCCCCTCTACTGGACAGCACTATGGCTACACCTTC. This codes for CASSSPSTGQHYGYTF.

With respect to this clone: Different DNA sequences within this sample yield the same CDR3. This sequence joins TRBV5-1 and TRBJ2-1; 14 bases agree with TRBD2. The CDR3 runs 16 residues. Per germline, CDR1 SGHRS and CDR2 YFSETQ. The ends lost 0 bases at V and 6 bases at J; junction bases unmatched: 2. The CDR3 DNA reads TGCGCCAGCAGCTTGGGTGGGACTAGCGGGAGCAATGAGCAGTTCTTC. This gives the protein CASSLGGTSGSNEQFF.

V usage is TRBV28 and J usage is TRBJ2-7, with 8 bases fitting TRBD1. Germline V CDR1 and CDR2: MDHEN, SYDVKM. V was clipped by 5 bases and J by 0 bases; unmatched bases: 6. The CDR3 is made up of 15 amino acids. In DNA, the CDR3 is TGTGCCAGCAGTCTGACAGGGGCTTCCTCCTACGAGCAGTACTTC. Protein: CASSLTGASSYEQYF.

Concerning this clone itself: Other nucleotide sequences from this sample produce the same CDR3. The CDR3 loop reads CASSLVAGDTGELFF. In nucleotides, the CDR3 is TGTGCCAGCAGCTTAGTGGCAGGGGACACCGGGGAGCTGTTTTTT. The chain couples TRBV7-2 to TRBJ2-2; possible D gene TRBD1, 6 bases. V lost 1 base, J lost 3 bases, and 9 bases lay in between. Germline assignment: CDR1 SGHTA and CDR2 FQGNSA. The CDR3 covers 15 residues.

The sample holds a few counts of this clone. The gene calls are TRBV7-9 and TRBJ2-7; D not resolved. The CDR3 has 14 amino acids. Looked up from germline, CDR1 is SEHNR and CDR2 is FQNEAQ (reference sequence). V lost 1 base and J lost 1, with 8 bases in between. The chain's CDR3 is CASSLVSASYEQYF. In nucleotides, the CDR3 is TGTGCCAGCAGCTTAGTCTCGGCGTCCTACGAGCAGTACTTC.

This clone has a single count. This chain connects TRBV28 to TRBJ1-3; a possible D gene is TRBD1 (6 bases). The germline V and J ends were trimmed by 4 bases and 0 bases, with 19 bases remaining between them. There are 18 residues in the CDR3. CDR1 is MDHEN, CDR2 SYDVKM, per germline. Here the CDR3 reads CASSWGQGKRNSGNTIYF. CDR3 in DNA: TGTGCCAGCAGTTGGGGGCAGGGGAAGCGGAACTCTGGAAACACCATATATTTT.

In its sample, this clone was seen once. The genes are TRBV7-2 and TRBJ2-1, with D possibly TRBD2 on 6 matching bases. Germline lookup yields CDR1 SGHTA and CDR2 FQGNSA. The V gene lost 4 bases and the J gene lost 4 bases, with 14 bases spanning the gap. This CDR3 comprises 15 residues. CDR3: CASSSSTGSYNEQFF. CDR3 DNA: TGTGCCAGCAGCTCCTCGACCGGGAGTTACAATGAGCAGTTCTTC.

The chain combines TRBV9 with TRBJ2-7, with D perhaps given as TRBD1 or TRBD2 (5 bases each). CDR3 size: 14 residues. The ends were cut back, 0 bases at V and 2 bases at J, with 9 bases in the middle. Germline-derived CDR1 and CDR2 are SGDLS and YYNGEE. The CDR3 DNA follows: TGTGCCAGCAGCGTAGACGTGGGGGCCTACGAGCAGTACTTC. Amino acids: CASSVDVGAYEQYF.

The V call is TRBV29-1, the J call TRBJ2-7; 7 bases line up with TRBD1. Trimming took 7 bases from V and 3 from J; bases not matched to a gene: 15. CDR1 is SQVTM and CDR2 is ANQGSEA in the germline V gene. The CDR3 length is 15 residues. CDR3 coding DNA: TGCAGCGCCCGTGGACAGGTTGACCTGGGCTACGAGCAGTACTTC. It specifies CSARGQVDLGYEQYF.

A note on this clone: Additional DNA sequences in this sample encode the identical CDR3. The chain has TRBV6-5 and TRBJ2-3; the D gene is possibly TRBD1 (5 bases). The V end was cut by 0 bases, the J end by 0 bases, with 7 bases between. Germline V lookup: CDR1 MNHEY, CDR2 SVGAGI. The CDR3 is 15 residues long. CDR3 nucleotides: TGTGCCAGCAGTTACTCGTCAGGGAGCACAGATACGCAGTATTTT. This encodes CASSYSSGSTDTQYF.

The chain carries TRBV28 and TRBJ1-2, with 9 bases lining up with TRBD1. CDR1 and CDR2 (germline): MDHEN, SYDVKM. The CDR3 is made up of 13 amino acids. J was trimmed by 8 bases and V by 4 bases; bases with no gene match: 5. In nucleotides, the CDR3 is TGTGCCAGCAGTTCACAGGGGGCTACGGGCTACACCTTC. It yields the protein CASSSQGATGYTF.

The chain employs TRBV20-1 and TRBJ2-1; D not resolved. The germline V gene has CDR1 DFQATT and CDR2 SNEGSKA (reference sequence). The CDR3 sequence is 11 residues long. V shed 5 bases and J shed 15 bases, with 17 bases lying between them. The CDR3 coding sequence is TGCAGTGCTCCGGCGGCCTACCCCCGGTTCTTC. The encoded protein is CSAPAAYPRFF.

This clone has just one count. The chain combines TRBV6-1 with TRBJ1-5, with D possibly TRBD1 on 6 matching bases. Germline V lookup: CDR1 MNHNS, CDR2 SASEGT. Trimming took off 0 bases at V and 3 bases at J, with 12 bases between the two ends. The CDR3 contains 16 residues. The CDR3 reads CASSEAPTGINQPQHF. In DNA, the CDR3 is TGTGCCAGCAGTGAAGCGCCAACAGGGATCAATCAGCCCCAGCATTTT.

The genes are TRBV5-1 and TRBJ2-7; 9 bases match TRBD2. The CDR3 has 14 amino acids. Losses at the gene ends were 0 bases for V and 5 bases for J; bases not matched to a gene: 3. Looked up from germline, CDR1 is SGHRS and CDR2 is YFSETQ. In DNA, the CDR3 is TGCGCCAGCAGCTTGGATTCTAGCGGGGACGAGCAGTACTTC. Translating gives CASSLDSSGDEQYF.